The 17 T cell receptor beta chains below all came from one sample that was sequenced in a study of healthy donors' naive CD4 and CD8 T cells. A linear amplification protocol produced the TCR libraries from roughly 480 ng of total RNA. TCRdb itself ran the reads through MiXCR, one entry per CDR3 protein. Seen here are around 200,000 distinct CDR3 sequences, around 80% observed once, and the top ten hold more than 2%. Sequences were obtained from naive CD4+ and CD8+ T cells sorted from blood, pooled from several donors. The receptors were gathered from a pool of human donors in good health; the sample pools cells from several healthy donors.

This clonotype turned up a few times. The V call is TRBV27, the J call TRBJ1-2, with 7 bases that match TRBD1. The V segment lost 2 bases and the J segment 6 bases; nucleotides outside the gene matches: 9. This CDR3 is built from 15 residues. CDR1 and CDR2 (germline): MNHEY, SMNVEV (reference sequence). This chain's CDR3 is CASSLRGPAPHGYTF. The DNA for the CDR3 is TGTGCCAGCAGTTTAAGGGGGCCCGCCCCGCATGGCTACACCTTC.

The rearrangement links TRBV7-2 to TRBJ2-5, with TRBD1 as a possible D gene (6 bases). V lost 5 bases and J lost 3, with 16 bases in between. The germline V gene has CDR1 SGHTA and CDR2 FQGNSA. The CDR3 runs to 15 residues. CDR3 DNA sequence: TGTGCCAGCAGCCAACAGGGCTTCCCCGAAGAGACCCAGTACTTC. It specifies CASSQQGFPEETQYF.

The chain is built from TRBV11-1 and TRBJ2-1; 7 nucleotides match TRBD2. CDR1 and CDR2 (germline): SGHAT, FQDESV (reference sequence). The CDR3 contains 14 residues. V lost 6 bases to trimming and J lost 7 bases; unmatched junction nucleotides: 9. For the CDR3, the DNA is TGTGCCAGCAGTCCCTCACTAGCGTCTAATGAGCAGTTCTTC. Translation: CASSPSLASNEQFF.

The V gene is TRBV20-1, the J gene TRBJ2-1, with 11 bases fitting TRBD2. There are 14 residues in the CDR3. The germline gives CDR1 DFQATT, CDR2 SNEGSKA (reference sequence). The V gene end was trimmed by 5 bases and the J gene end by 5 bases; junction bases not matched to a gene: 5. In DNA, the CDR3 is TGCAGTGCTTATGCTAGCGGGAGGCACAATGAGCAGTTCTTC. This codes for CSAYASGRHNEQFF.

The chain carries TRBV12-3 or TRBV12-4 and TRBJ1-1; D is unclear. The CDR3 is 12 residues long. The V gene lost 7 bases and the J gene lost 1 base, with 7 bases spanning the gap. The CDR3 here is CASTVANTEAFF. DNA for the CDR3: TGTGCCAGCACCGTAGCGAACACTGAAGCTTTCTTT.

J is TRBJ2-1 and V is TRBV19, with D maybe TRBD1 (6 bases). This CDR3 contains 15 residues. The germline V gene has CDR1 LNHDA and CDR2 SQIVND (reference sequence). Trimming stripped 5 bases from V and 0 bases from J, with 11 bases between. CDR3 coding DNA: TGTGCCAGTAGTGCAGGACAGAGCTCCTACAATGAGCAGTTCTTC. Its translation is CASSAGQSSYNEQFF. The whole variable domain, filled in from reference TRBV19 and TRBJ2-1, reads DGGITQSPKYLFRKEGQNVTLSCEQNLNHDAMYWYRQDPGQGLRLIYYSQIVNDFQKGDIAEGYSVSREKKESFPLTVTSAQKNPTAFYLCASSAGQSSYNEQFFGPGTRLTVL.

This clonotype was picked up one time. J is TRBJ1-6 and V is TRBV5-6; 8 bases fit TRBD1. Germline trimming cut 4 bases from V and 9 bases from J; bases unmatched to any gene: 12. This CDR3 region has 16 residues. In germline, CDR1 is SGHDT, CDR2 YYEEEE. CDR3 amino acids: CASSGATGAWTSPLHF. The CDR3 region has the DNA TGTGCCAGCAGCGGCGCGACAGGGGCTTGGACTTCACCCCTCCACTTT.

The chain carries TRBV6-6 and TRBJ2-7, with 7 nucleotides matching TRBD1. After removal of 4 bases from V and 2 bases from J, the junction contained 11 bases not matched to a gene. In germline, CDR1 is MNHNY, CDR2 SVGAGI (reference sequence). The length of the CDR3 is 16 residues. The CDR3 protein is CASSSIYRGDTYEQYF. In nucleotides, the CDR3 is TGTGCCAGCAGTTCCATCTACAGGGGCGATACCTACGAGCAGTACTTC.

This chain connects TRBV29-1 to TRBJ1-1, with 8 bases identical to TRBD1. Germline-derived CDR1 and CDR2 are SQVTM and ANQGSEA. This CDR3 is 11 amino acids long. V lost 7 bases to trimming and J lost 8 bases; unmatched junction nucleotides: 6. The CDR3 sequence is CSAGTGLEAFF. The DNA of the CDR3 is TGCAGCGCCGGGACAGGCCTAGAAGCTTTCTTT.

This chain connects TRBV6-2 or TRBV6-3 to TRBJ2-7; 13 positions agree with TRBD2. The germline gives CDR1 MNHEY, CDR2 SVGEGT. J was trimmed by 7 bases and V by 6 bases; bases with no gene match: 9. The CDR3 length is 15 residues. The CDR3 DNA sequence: TGTGCCAGCAGAAGCGGACTAGCGGGAGTGGAGGAGCAGTACTTC. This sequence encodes CASRSGLAGVEEQYF.

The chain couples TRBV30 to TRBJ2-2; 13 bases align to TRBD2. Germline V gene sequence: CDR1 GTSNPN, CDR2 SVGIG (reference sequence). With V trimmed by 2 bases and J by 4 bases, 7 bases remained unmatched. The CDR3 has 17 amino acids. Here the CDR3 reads CAWSKGLAGLRTGELFF. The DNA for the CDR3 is TGTGCCTGGAGTAAGGGACTAGCGGGACTACGCACCGGGGAGCTGTTTTTT.

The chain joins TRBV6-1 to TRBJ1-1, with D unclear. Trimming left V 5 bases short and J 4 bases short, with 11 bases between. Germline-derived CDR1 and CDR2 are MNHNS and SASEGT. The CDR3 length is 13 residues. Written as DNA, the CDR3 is TGTGCCAGCAGTCTTTTTGGCGCCACTGAAGCTTTCTTT. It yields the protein CASSLFGATEAFF.

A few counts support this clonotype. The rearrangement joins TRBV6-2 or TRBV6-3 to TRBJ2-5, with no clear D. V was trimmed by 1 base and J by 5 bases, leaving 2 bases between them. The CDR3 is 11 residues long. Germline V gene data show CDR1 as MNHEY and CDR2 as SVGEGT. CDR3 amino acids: CASSYWETQYF. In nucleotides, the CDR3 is TGTGCCAGCAGTTACTGGGAGACCCAGTACTTC.

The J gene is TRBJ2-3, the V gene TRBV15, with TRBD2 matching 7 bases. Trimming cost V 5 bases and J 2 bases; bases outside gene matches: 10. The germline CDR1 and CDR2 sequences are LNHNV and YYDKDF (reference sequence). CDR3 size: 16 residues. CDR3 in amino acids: CATSADRLADTDTQYF. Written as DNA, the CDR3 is TGTGCCACCAGCGCAGATCGACTAGCAGACACAGATACGCAGTATTTT.

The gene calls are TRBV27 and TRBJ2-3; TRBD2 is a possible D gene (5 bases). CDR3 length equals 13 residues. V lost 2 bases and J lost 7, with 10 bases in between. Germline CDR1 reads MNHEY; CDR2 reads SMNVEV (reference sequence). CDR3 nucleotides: TGTGCCAGCAGTTTACCCACCGGGAATACGCAGTATTTT. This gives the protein CASSLPTGNTQYF.

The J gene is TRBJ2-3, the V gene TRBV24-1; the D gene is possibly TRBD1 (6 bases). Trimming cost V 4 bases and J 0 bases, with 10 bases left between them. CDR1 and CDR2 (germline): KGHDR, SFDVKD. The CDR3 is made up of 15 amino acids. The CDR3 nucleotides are TGTGCCACCAGTGAACCAGGGGAAAGCACAGATACGCAGTATTTT. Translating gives CATSEPGESTDTQYF.

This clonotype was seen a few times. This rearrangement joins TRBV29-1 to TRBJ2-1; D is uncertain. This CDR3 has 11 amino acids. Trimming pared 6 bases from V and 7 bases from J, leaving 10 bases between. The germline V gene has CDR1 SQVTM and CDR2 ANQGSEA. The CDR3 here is CSVEFRNEQFF. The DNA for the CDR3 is TGCAGCGTGGAGTTCCGAAATGAGCAGTTCTTC.